Below are 14 T cell receptor beta chains sequenced from a single sample in a study of blood T cell repertoires in COVID-19. Using immunoSEQ multiplex PCR, the repertoire was profiled, and TCRdb retains in-frame clones only, with some absent. The repertoire holds hundreds of thousands of clones, with 90% as singletons. The sequenced sample consisted of PBMCs or T cells enriched from blood (not recorded which). The receptors come from a woman under 30 with acute COVID-19.

The chain has TRBV10-3 and TRBJ1-2; perhaps TRBD1 as D (6 bases). Germline V gives CDR1 ENHRY, CDR2 SYGVKD. CDR3 length equals 16 residues. Trimming left V 10 bases short and J 4 bases short, with 25 bases between. The CDR3 DNA follows: TGTGCCAAAACCCTGGGTCTGGACAGATGGATCTATGGCTACACCTTC. This sequence encodes CAKTLGLDRWIYGYTF.

The chain carries TRBV7-9 and TRBJ2-3, with 7 nucleotides matching TRBD2. V shed 5 bases and J 3 bases; nucleotides not matched to a gene: 8. Germline V gene lookup returns CDR1 SEHNR and CDR2 FQNEAQ (reference sequence). CDR3 length equals 15 residues. CDR3 in amino acids: CASSLTSSGTDTQYF. DNA of the CDR3: TGTGCCAGCAGCCTGACTAGCTCAGGGACAGATACGCAGTATTTT.

The rearrangement uses TRBV15 and TRBJ2-3; 9 positions agree with TRBD1. CDR1 is LNHNV and CDR2 is YYDKDF in the germline V gene (reference sequence). V lost 2 bases, J lost 5 bases, and 5 bases stayed unmatched. CDR3 size: 15 residues. CDR3 sequence (DNA): TGTGCCACCAGCAGACCCACAGGGGGCGGAGATACGCAGTATTTT. Residues: CATSRPTGGGDTQYF.

V gene TRBV6-6 combines with J gene TRBJ1-5; 7 bases are shared with TRBD1. The CDR3 is 14 residues long. Germline CDR1 MNHNY, CDR2 SVGAGI (reference sequence). V lost 7 bases to trimming and J lost 2 bases; unmatched junction nucleotides: 5. The DNA of the CDR3 is TGTGCCAGCACCTACAGGGGAGGCAATCAGCCCCAGCATTTT. Translated: CASTYRGGNQPQHF.

The rearrangement links TRBV10-3 to TRBJ2-3; the D gene is possibly TRBD1 (6 bases). There are 14 residues in the CDR3. The germline V gene has CDR1 ENHRY and CDR2 SYGVKD. Trimming shortened V by 11 bases and J by 3 bases, and 18 bases separated the two germline ends. CDR3 bases: TGTGCCTCCCGAGGGGGTTTGGGTACAGATACGCAGTATTTT. Translating it yields CASRGGLGTDTQYF.

The V gene is TRBV21-1, the J gene TRBJ1-1; no DNA check was done on the table's D call, TRBD1. TRBV21-1 is marked as a pseudogene. The CDR3 spans 14 residues. DNA of the CDR3: TGTGCCAGCAGCAACAGGGCCCCACACACTGAAGCTTTCTTT. This translates into CASSNRAPHTEAFF.

As to this clone: Within the sample, other DNA sequences also encode this same CDR3. J is TRBJ1-2 and V is TRBV30; 7 bases line up with TRBD1. Looked up from germline, CDR1 is GTSNPN and CDR2 is SVGIG (reference sequence). There are 13 residues in the CDR3. The V gene end was trimmed by 0 bases and the J gene end by 2 bases; junction bases not matched to a gene: 0. CDR3 bases: TGTGCCTGGAGTGTGACAGGGAACTATGGCTACACCTTC. This encodes CAWSVTGNYGYTF. The variable domain in full, completed from reference TRBV30 and TRBJ1-2, reads SQTIHQWPATLVQPVGSPLSLECTVEGTSNPNLYWYRQAAGRGLQLLFYSVGIGQISSEVPQNLSASRPQDRQFILSSKKLLLSDSGFYLCAWSVTGNYGYTFGSGTRLTVV.

This clone has just one count. The gene calls are TRBV28 and TRBJ2-3; possible D gene TRBD2, 6 bases. With 6 bases removed from V and 3 bases from J, the gap between germline ends came to 13 bases. The germline V gene encodes CDR1 MDHEN and CDR2 SYDVKM. This CDR3 is 14 amino acids long. CDR3 sequence reads: CASSPLLATDTQYF. The CDR3 nucleotides read TGTGCCAGCAGCCCACTCCTAGCGACAGATACGCAGTATTTT.

This clone was counted a single time. The chain combines TRBV7-9 with TRBJ2-2, with D tentatively TRBD1 (5 bases). Germline assignment: CDR1 SEHNR and CDR2 FQNEAQ (reference sequence). V was pared by 5 bases and J by 4 bases, with 11 bases between. CDR3 length equals 14 residues. The CDR3 is CASSPRQPTGELFF. The CDR3 bases are TGTGCCAGCAGCCCCCGACAGCCCACCGGGGAGCTGTTTTTT.

This chain uses TRBV7-2 with TRBJ2-1, with 10 bases fitting TRBD2. This CDR3 is 19 amino acids long. Germline trimming cut 3 bases from V and 5 bases from J; bases unmatched to any gene: 16. Germline CDR1 is SGHTA and CDR2 is FQGNSA. The CDR3 DNA follows: TGTGCCAGCAGCTTCTGGCGGCTAGCGGGAGTAAGCACGAACAATGAGCAGTTCTTC. Amino acids: CASSFWRLAGVSTNNEQFF. The whole variable domain, filled in from reference TRBV7-2 and TRBJ2-1, reads GAGVSQSPSNKVTEKGKDVELRCDPISGHTALYWYRQSLGQGLEFLIYFQGNSAPDKSGLPSDRFSAERTGGSVSTLTIQRTQQEDSAVYLCASSFWRLAGVSTNNEQFFGPGTRLTVL.

CDR3 sequence: CAWTPIGGPNYGYTF. DNA of the CDR3: TGTGCCTGGACCCCGATCGGGGGGCCCAACTATGGCTACACCTTC. This chain connects TRBV30 to TRBJ1-2; D perhaps matches TRBD1 (6 bases). Germline V gives CDR1 GTSNPN, CDR2 SVGIG (reference sequence). Trimming shortened V by 4 bases and J by 2 bases, and 17 bases separated the two germline ends. This CDR3 is 15 amino acids long.

This CDR3 reads CSVELTGGVAAEQYF. The CDR3 DNA is TGCAGCGTTGAACTGACAGGGGGCGTCGCGGCCGAGCAGTACTTC. V gene TRBV29-1 combines with J gene TRBJ2-7, with TRBD1 matching 10 bases. The germline V gene encodes CDR1 SQVTM and CDR2 ANQGSEA. There are 15 residues in the CDR3. V was clipped by 2 bases and J by 6 bases; unmatched bases: 10.

This CDR3 reads CASSLRGTTSGASTDTQYF. DNA of the CDR3: TGTGCCAGCAGTTTAAGGGGTACTACTAGCGGGGCTAGCACAGATACGCAGTATTTT. The J gene is TRBJ2-3, the V gene TRBV27, with 10 nucleotides matching TRBD2. Germline CDR1 is MNHEY and CDR2 is SMNVEV (reference sequence). J was trimmed by 0 bases and V by 2 bases; bases with no gene match: 11. There are 19 residues in the CDR3.

There are a few counts of this clone. The chain links TRBV30 to TRBJ1-4, with D unresolved. Between the trimmed V and J ends, which lost 0 bases and 6 bases, there was a span of 11 bases. This CDR3 region has 14 residues. Germline CDR1 is GTSNPN and CDR2 is SVGIG (reference sequence). The DNA of the CDR3 is TGTGCCTGGAGTGTACCGGGAGGAGATGAAAAACTGTTTTTT. Protein product: CAWSVPGGDEKLFF.